A single TCR beta chain is shown here with its context. This sample is drawn from a study of blood T cell repertoires in COVID-19. Turning to the study itself: COVID-19 samples collected from the United States, Italy and Spain covered acute and convalescent phases.

TCRdb's table, derived via immunoSEQ multiplex PCR, lists solely in-frame clones and lacks some. The sample contains 55,000 to 75,000 clones, roughly 90% of which appear only once. CDR3 length: 12 residues. Trimming removed 5 bases at V and 6 bases at J, with 11 bases between. Germline assignment: CDR1 PRHDT and CDR2 FYEKMQ (reference sequence). The chain combines TRBV13 with TRBJ2-7; D ambiguous. What was sequenced was peripheral blood. This clonotype was obtained from a human donor in a cohort sampled during active COVID-19. Written as DNA, the CDR3 is TGTGCCAGCAGCCCCCGAGGTGCCGAGCAGTACTTC. Encoded protein: CASSPRGAEQYF.